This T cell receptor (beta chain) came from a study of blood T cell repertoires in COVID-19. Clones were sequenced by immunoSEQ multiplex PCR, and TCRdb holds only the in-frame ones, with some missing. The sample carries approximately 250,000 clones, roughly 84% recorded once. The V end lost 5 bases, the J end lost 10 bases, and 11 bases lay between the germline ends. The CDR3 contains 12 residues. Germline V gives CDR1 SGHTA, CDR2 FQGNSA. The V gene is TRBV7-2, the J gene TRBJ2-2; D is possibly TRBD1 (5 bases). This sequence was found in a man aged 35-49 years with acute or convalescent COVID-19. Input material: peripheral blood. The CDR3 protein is CASSQGASELFF. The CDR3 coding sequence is TGTGCCAGCAGCCAGGGCGCTTCGGAGCTGTTTTTT.